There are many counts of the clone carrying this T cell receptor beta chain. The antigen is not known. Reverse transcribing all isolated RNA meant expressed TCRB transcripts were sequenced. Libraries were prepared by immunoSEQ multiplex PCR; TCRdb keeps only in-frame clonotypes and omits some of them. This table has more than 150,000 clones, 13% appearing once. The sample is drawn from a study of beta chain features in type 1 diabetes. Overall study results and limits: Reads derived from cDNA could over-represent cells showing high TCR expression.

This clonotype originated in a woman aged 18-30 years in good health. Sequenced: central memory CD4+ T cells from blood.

CDR3 DNA sequence: TGCGCCAGCAGCTACTCACCGGGACAGGGTACCTACGAGCAGTACTTC. It is translated as CASSYSPGQGTYEQYF. This chain uses TRBV5-1 with TRBJ2-7; TRBD1 agrees at 9 bases. Per germline, CDR1 SGHRS and CDR2 YFSETQ. The V segment lost 3 bases and the J segment 2 bases; nucleotides outside the gene matches: 9. The length of the CDR3 is 16 residues. The full variable domain, with the rest looked up from reference TRBV5-1 and TRBJ2-7, is KAGVTQTPRYLIKTRGQQVTLSCSPISGHRSVSWYQQTPGQGLQFLFEYFSETQRNKGNFPGRFSGRQFSNSRSEMNVSTLELGDSALYLCASSYSPGQGTYEQYFGPGTRLTVT.